This T cell receptor (beta chain) was observed in a study of long-term antiretroviral therapy in people with HIV. The immunoSEQ assay was v3.0, run at survey level. Clones were read by immunoSEQ multiplex PCR, and TCRdb kept only the in-frame ones, dropping some. Of 20,000 to 25,000 clones in the sample, more than 75% are singletons; the top ten hold 3.3%. CDR3 length: 15 residues. Trimming removed 4 bases from V and 5 bases from J; junction bases left unmatched: 11. Germline assignment: CDR1 SGHAT and CDR2 FQNNGV. General study findings and limits: The data indicate that diversity increased after ART but remained below transplant donor controls.

In the case of this clone: Its antigen remains unknown.

The gene calls are TRBV11-2 and TRBJ2-7, with 7 bases lining up with TRBD1. Sequenced here: unsorted PBMCs, sampled just under 2.7 years after starting antiretroviral therapy. The clonotype comes from a woman aged 45-59 years with HIV. The CDR3 loop reads CASSSGQGEKNEQYF. CDR3 in DNA: TGTGCCAGCAGCTCCGGTCAGGGGGAGAAAAACGAGCAGTACTTC.